This TCR beta chain was documented in a study of metastatic and nonmetastatic thyroid tumors. Study overall: Across blood and tumor or nodule tissue, repertoires from malignant and benign thyroid patients were compared with one another.

This clone appeared many times. Its target is not known. Nobody among the patients had been given any treatment before thyroid surgery. The CDR3 is 15 residues long. CDR1 and CDR2 from the germline V gene are DFQATT and SNEGSKA (reference sequence). V was cut by 4 bases and J by 1 base, with 16 bases left in between. Authors' data handling: Across clinicopathological groups, CDR3 differences served as the basis for building a distant-metastasis classifier for papillary thyroid cancer. MiXCR was used by TCRdb to re-call the PCR reads. TCRdb, not the original authors, processed these V and J calls. The repertoire consists of 24,000 or so clones, with more than 20% occurring once and the leading ten covering about 7.9%. General study findings and limits: Significantly greater TCR beta diversity was reportedly found in malignant thyroid tumors than in benign nodules (in blood and tumor).

The chain carries TRBV20-1 and TRBJ2-5, with D maybe TRBD1 (5 bases). Sequencing was performed on blood. This TCR was sampled from a female donor with papillary thyroid cancer or a benign thyroid nodule (not recorded which). Some clones in this sample may be carry-over from other donors' samples. In nucleotides, the CDR3 is TGCAGTGCTACACGGACATACGGACCCCAAGAGACCCAGTACTTC. Its protein is CSATRTYGPQETQYF.